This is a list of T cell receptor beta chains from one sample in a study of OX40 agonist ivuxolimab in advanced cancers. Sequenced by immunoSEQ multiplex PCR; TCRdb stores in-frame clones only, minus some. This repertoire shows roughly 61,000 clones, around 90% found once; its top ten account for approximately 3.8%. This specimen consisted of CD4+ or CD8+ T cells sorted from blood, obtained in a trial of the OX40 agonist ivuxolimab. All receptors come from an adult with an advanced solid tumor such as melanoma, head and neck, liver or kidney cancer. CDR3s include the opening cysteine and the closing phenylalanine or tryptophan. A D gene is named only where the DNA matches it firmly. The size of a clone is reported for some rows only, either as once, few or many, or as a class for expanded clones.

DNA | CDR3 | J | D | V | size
TGTGCCAGCAGTACCGGGACAGCCTACGAGCAGTACTTC | CASSTGTAYEQYF | TRBJ2-7 | TRBD1 | TRBV6-5 | .
TGCAGCGTTGAAGACCGGCCCTCGGTAGCGGGTCACAATGAGCAGTTCTTC | CSVEDRPSVAGHNEQFF | TRBJ2-1 | TRBD2 | TRBV29-1 | .
TGTGCCAGTGGACCGTCCTCTGGGGCCAACGTCCTGACTTTC | CASGPSSGANVLTF | TRBJ2-6 | . | TRBV6-1 | .
TGTGCCAGCAGTGCCGGGACAGATACGCAGTATTTT | CASSAGTDTQYF | TRBJ2-3 | . | TRBV6-6 | .
TGTGCTTTATCCCCTCAGGCCAGCAACTCCTACGAGCAGTACTTC | CALSPQASNSYEQYF | TRBJ2-7 | . | TRBV10-3 | .
TGTGCCTGGAGTCTTAGGACAGGGGGCGCCGAGCAGTACTTC | CAWSLRTGGAEQYF | TRBJ2-7 | TRBD1 | TRBV30 | .
TGTGCCAGCAATCTACAGGGGTTCGATGAAAAACTGTTTTTT | CASNLQGFDEKLFF | TRBJ1-4 | TRBD1 | TRBV2 | once
TGTGCCAGCTTTGTACAGGGGAACACTGAAGCTTTCTTT | CASFVQGNTEAFF | TRBJ1-1 | . | TRBV19 | few
TGCGCCAGCAGCTTGGCCCCCCAGGGCCCCGACAATGAGCAGTTCTTC | CASSLAPQGPDNEQFF | TRBJ2-1 | . | TRBV5-1 | .
TGTGCCAGCTCACCGGGGTTCAATCAGCCCCAGCATTTT | CASSPGFNQPQHF | TRBJ1-5 | . | TRBV18 | .
TGTGCCAGCAGCGTCGCCTACGAGCAGTACTTC | CASSVAYEQYF | TRBJ2-7 | . | TRBV11-2 | .
TGTGCCAGCCGGAAAACTAGCTATGAGCAGTTCTTC | CASRKTSYEQFF | TRBJ2-1 | . | TRBV6-5 | .
TGCGCCAGCAGCTGGGGAGAGACCCAGTACTTC | CASSWGETQYF | TRBJ2-5 | . | TRBV5-1 | .
TGCGCCAGCAGCCAGGACCACGCCGGGACCCAGTACTTC | CASSQDHAGTQYF | TRBJ2-5 | . | TRBV4-3 | .
TGTGCCAGCAGCTTAGCCCATACGCAGTATTTT | CASSLAHTQYF | TRBJ2-3 | . | TRBV11-1 | .
TGTGCCGGCAGGCGCGTGCCGGGGGGGGACAATGAGCAGTTCTTC | CAGRRVPGGDNEQFF | TRBJ2-1 | TRBD2 | TRBV2 | .
TGTGCCAGCAGCTTGACCAATGAGCAGTTCTTC | CASSLTNEQFF | TRBJ2-1 | . | TRBV5-4 | .
TGCGCCAGCAGCTCCACAACAGGGGAAAGTGGAAACACCATATATTTT | CASSSTTGESGNTIYF | TRBJ1-3 | TRBD1 | TRBV5-1 | .
TGTGCCGCCCAAGGGCCCTACTACGAGCAGTACTTC | CAAQGPYYEQYF | TRBJ2-7 | . | TRBV6-1 | few
TGTGCCAGCAGCCCTGACAGTACAGGGGCCAACGTCCTGACTTTC | CASSPDSTGANVLTF | TRBJ2-6 | . | TRBV11-3 | few
TGTGCCAGTAGTACCCTCTCCCAGCGCACGGGGCAAAGCTTTGAGCAGTTCTTC | CASSTLSQRTGQSFEQFF | TRBJ2-1 | . | TRBV19 | .
TGTGCCAGCAGCTTGATTTTGGATACGCAGTATTTT | CASSLILDTQYF | TRBJ2-3 | . | TRBV11-2 | .
TGCGCCAGCAGCTCTCCGAGGACAGGGAAACAAGAGACCCAGTACTTC | CASSSPRTGKQETQYF | TRBJ2-5 | TRBD1 | TRBV5-1 | .
TGTGCCAGTAGTACCGGGACGGAGGGAACTGAAGCTTTCTTT | CASSTGTEGTEAFF | TRBJ1-1 | . | TRBV19 | .
TGTGCCAGCAGTCTAGCGAGGACCTACGAGCAGTACTTC | CASSLARTYEQYF | TRBJ2-7 | . | TRBV7-2 | once
TGTGCCAGCAGTGAAGCCGTGGGACAGGGTTATGGCTACACCTTC | CASSEAVGQGYGYTF | TRBJ1-2 | TRBD1 | TRBV6-1 | .
TGTGCCAGCACCCCGGGGGGGGCCTACGAGCAGTACTTC | CASTPGGAYEQYF | TRBJ2-7 | TRBD2 | TRBV6-5 | .
TGCGCCAGCAGCTTTAACCAAGGACAGAAAATCGATACGCAGTATTTT | CASSFNQGQKIDTQYF | TRBJ2-3 | . | TRBV4-1 | .
TGTGCCAGCACCAAACCGCACTCGGGGACAGGGGGTGGAAAACTGTTTTTT | CASTKPHSGTGGGKLFF | TRBJ1-4 | TRBD1 | TRBV28 | once
TGTGCCAGCAGTCCTTCCCTTCGACAGGGCCATTCCACAATAAAAGCTTTCTTT | CASSPSLRQGHSTIKAFF | TRBJ1-1 | TRBD1 | TRBV27 | once
TGTGCCAGCCAAATGACAGGTACCTACAATGAGCAGTTCTTC | CASQMTGTYNEQFF | TRBJ2-1 | . | TRBV5-8 | .
TGTGCCAGCAGTGAGAGGGGGGGGGAGACCCAGTACTTC | CASSERGGETQYF | TRBJ2-5 | . | TRBV6-4 | .
TGTGCCAGCGGGATTAACTATGGCTACACCTTC | CASGINYGYTF | TRBJ1-2 | . | TRBV6-1 | .
TGTGCCAGCAGTGCGGGACTAGCGGGAGGGTGGGACAATGAGCAGTTCTTC | CASSAGLAGGWDNEQFF | TRBJ2-1 | TRBD2 | TRBV6-1 | .
TGTGCCAGCAACCAAGCGGGAGGGGCCATAGATACGCAGTATTTT | CASNQAGGAIDTQYF | TRBJ2-3 | TRBD2 | TRBV7-3 | .
TGTGCCACCAGCAAGCGACAGGGGGGTTTTTCCGAGCAGTACTTC | CATSKRQGGFSEQYF | TRBJ2-7 | TRBD1 | TRBV15 | .
TGTGCCAGTAGTTCCCGTCTCCTCTACGAGCAGTACTTC | CASSSRLLYEQYF | TRBJ2-7 | . | TRBV19 | .
TGTGCCAGCAGTTACTCCGGACTAGGGTACAATGAGCAGTTCTTC | CASSYSGLGYNEQFF | TRBJ2-1 | TRBD2 | TRBV6-5 | once
TGTGCCAGTAGTAATAACGGGGCCGAGACTGAAGCTTTCTTT | CASSNNGAETEAFF | TRBJ1-1 | . | TRBV19 | few
TGTGCCAGTAGCCCGGACAGACTAAACTATGGCTACACCTTC | CASSPDRLNYGYTF | TRBJ1-2 | . | TRBV19 | .
TGTGCCATCAGATCAGGGTGGAATGAAAAACTGTTTTTT | CAIRSGWNEKLFF | TRBJ1-4 | . | TRBV10-3 | once
TGCAGTGCTTGGGGAGATACGCAGTATTTT | CSAWGDTQYF | TRBJ2-3 | . | TRBV20-1 | .
TGTGCCAGCAGTGTCCAGCATACGGACACTGAAGCTTTCTTT | CASSVQHTDTEAFF | TRBJ1-1 | . | TRBV6-1 | .
TGTGCCAGTAGTATAGAACCGGGACACTATGGCTACACCTTC | CASSIEPGHYGYTF | TRBJ1-2 | . | TRBV19 | .
TGTGCCATCAGTATTCAACTAGGGGATACGCAGTATTTT | CAISIQLGDTQYF | TRBJ2-3 | . | TRBV10-3 | once
TGTGCCAGCTCGGGACAGGGCTCCTACGAGCAGTACTTC | CASSGQGSYEQYF | TRBJ2-7 | TRBD1 | TRBV18 | .
TGTGCCAGCAGTTGGGGTGGGACGAGCGATGAGCAGTTCTTC | CASSWGGTSDEQFF | TRBJ2-1 | . | TRBV28 | .
TGTGCCAGCAGACGAACGATCGGGTTGCAAGAGACCCAGTACTTC | CASRRTIGLQETQYF | TRBJ2-5 | . | TRBV27 | .
TGCGCCAGCAGCTTGACGGCAGAAGCCTACGAGCAGTACTTC | CASSLTAEAYEQYF | TRBJ2-7 | . | TRBV5-1 | .
TGTGCCAGCAGCAAGGGACATTCCTACGAGCAGTACTTC | CASSKGHSYEQYF | TRBJ2-7 | . | TRBV7-3 | .